The 17 T cell receptor beta chains given below trace back to one sample, sequenced in a study of Ad26.COV2.S vaccination and SARS-CoV-2 variants. Clones were read by immunoSEQ multiplex PCR, and TCRdb kept only the in-frame ones, dropping some. Among 300,000 to 400,000 clones listed, less than 90% were seen once. As to treatment: about 20 received Ad26.COV2.S at low or high dose, single or two shots; a few received placebo; per-sample allocation not given. Sampling was performed 63 days after the first vaccine or placebo injection. Sequencing used peripheral blood, obtained in a trial of Ad26.COV2.S vaccine versus placebo. These receptors were obtained from a person aged 18-65 years who received the Ad26.COV2.S COVID-19 vaccine or a placebo.

J is TRBJ2-4 and V is TRBV3-1 (or the pseudogene TRBV3-2); D possibly uses TRBD1 or TRBD2 (5 bases each). Looked up from germline, CDR1 is LGHDT and CDR2 is YNNKEL (reference sequence). Between the trimmed V and J ends, which lost 1 base and 0 bases, there was a span of 10 bases. The CDR3 consists of 16 residues. CDR3 sequence reads: CASSQAMGVAKNIQYF. DNA for the CDR3: TGTGCCAGCAGCCAAGCGATGGGGGTAGCCAAAAACATTCAGTACTTC.

V and J are TRBV6-5 and TRBJ2-5; D is unresolved. CDR1 and CDR2 (germline): MNHEY, SVGAGI. The germline V and J ends were trimmed by 0 bases and 3 bases, with 8 bases remaining between them. The CDR3 sequence is 14 residues long. For the CDR3, the DNA is TGTGCCAGCAGTTACTCTTCGGGTAAAGAGACCCAGTACTTC. It yields the protein CASSYSSGKETQYF.

This clone was counted once. J is TRBJ1-1 and V is TRBV4-2; 8 bases are shared with TRBD1. After removal of 4 bases from V and 4 bases from J, the junction contained 8 bases not matched to a gene. Germline-derived CDR1 and CDR2 are LGHNA and YNFKEQ. This CDR3 region has 15 residues. CDR3: CASSPTGTGSTEAFF. The CDR3 DNA is TGTGCCAGCAGCCCAACCGGGACAGGAAGCACTGAAGCTTTCTTT.

The chain carries TRBV5-6 and TRBJ2-7; perhaps D is TRBD1 or TRBD2 (5 bases each). Germline CDR1 reads SGHDT; CDR2 reads YYEEEE. Trimming took 5 bases from V and 0 from J, leaving 12 bases between them. CDR3 length: 14 amino acids. The CDR3 loop is CASSRRDGSYEQYF. The DNA of the CDR3 is TGTGCCAGCAGTCGCAGGGACGGCTCCTACGAGCAGTACTTC.

The chain joins TRBV7-9 to TRBJ2-3; D call uncertain. Germline lookup yields CDR1 SEHNR and CDR2 FQNEAQ (reference sequence). V lost 7 bases, J lost 5 bases, and 10 bases lay in between. The CDR3 extends over 12 amino acids. CDR3 in amino acids: CASTSPQDTQYF. CDR3 DNA sequence: TGTGCCAGCACCTCCCCCCAAGATACGCAGTATTTT. The variable domain in full, with the rest retrieved from reference TRBV7-9 and TRBJ2-3, is DTGVSQNPRHKITKRGQNVTFRCDPISEHNRLYWYRQTLGQGPEFLTYFQNEAQLEKSRLLSDRFSAERPKGSFSTLEIQRTEQGDSAMYLCASTSPQDTQYFGPGTRLTVL.

This chain links TRBV5-1 with TRBJ2-3, with 7 bases identical to TRBD1. The junction had 13 bases not matched to a gene; V was cut back by 3 bases and J by 3 bases. Germline V lookup: CDR1 SGHRS, CDR2 YFSETQ. The CDR3 is 17 amino acids. CDR3 DNA: TGCGCCAGCAGCTACCCCGGACAGGCGGAGAGTACAGATACGCAGTATTTT. Translating it yields CASSYPGQAESTDTQYF.

The genes are TRBV4-2 and TRBJ1-3; TRBD1 agrees at 9 bases. Trimming at V came to 0 bases and at J to 4 bases, leaving 7 bases not matched to a gene. The CDR3 contains 17 residues. Germline CDR1 reads LGHNA; CDR2 reads YNFKEQ. The CDR3 here is CASSQDTGGASGNTIYF. CDR3 nucleotides: TGTGCCAGCAGCCAAGACACAGGGGGCGCATCCGGAAACACCATATATTTT.

This clone was seen only once. The chain employs TRBV18 and TRBJ1-6; the D gene is possibly TRBD1 (6 bases). Germline V gene sequence: CDR1 KGHSH, CDR2 LQKENI. The germline V and J ends were trimmed by 4 bases and 5 bases, with 18 bases remaining between them. The CDR3 contains 17 residues. The CDR3 region has the DNA TGTGCCAGCTCACTCATCAGGGGTTCGGGGGATAATTCACCCCTCCACTTT. This gives the protein CASSLIRGSGDNSPLHF. The complete variable domain, with remaining parts taken from reference TRBV18 and TRBJ1-6, reads NAGVMQNPRHLVRRRGQEARLRCSPMKGHSHVYWYRQLPEEGLKFMVYLQKENIIDESGMPKERFSAEFPKEGPSILRIQQVVRGDSAAYFCASSLIRGSGDNSPLHFGNGTRLTVT.

This chain links TRBV4-3 with TRBJ1-1; 9 bases map to TRBD1. Per the germline V gene, CDR1 is LGHNA and CDR2 is YSLEER. The V gene end was trimmed by 4 bases and the J gene end by 1 base; junction bases not matched to a gene: 7. This CDR3 has 16 amino acids. CDR3 DNA: TGCGCCAGCAGCCCCCGGACAGGGGCGGGGAACACTGAAGCTTTCTTT. It yields the protein CASSPRTGAGNTEAFF.

The J gene is TRBJ2-1, the V gene TRBV5-8; D not certain. The V gene lost 0 bases and the J gene lost 6 bases, with 7 bases spanning the gap. CDR3 length: 13 amino acids. Looked up from germline, CDR1 is SGHTS and CDR2 is YDEGEE. The CDR3: CASSLAPFNEQFF. The CDR3 DNA reads as TGTGCCAGCAGCTTGGCCCCCTTCAATGAGCAGTTCTTC.

This clone was recorded a few times. The chain recombines TRBV20-1 with TRBJ1-2; D unclear. There are 11 residues in the CDR3. The ends were cut back, 6 bases at V and 4 bases at J, with 9 bases in the middle. Germline V lookup: CDR1 DFQATT, CDR2 SNEGSKA (reference sequence). CDR3 amino acids: CSAQVTYGYTF. The CDR3 DNA reads as TGCAGTGCCCAGGTCACCTATGGCTACACCTTC.

The V gene is TRBV6-5, the J gene TRBJ2-3; the D gene is possibly TRBD1 (6 bases). The CDR3 consists of 16 residues. The germline V and J ends were trimmed by 4 bases and 3 bases, with 17 bases remaining between them. Germline CDR1 and CDR2: MNHEY and SVGAGI. The CDR3 loop is CASSSETGYLTDTQYF. The CDR3 DNA follows: TGTGCCAGCAGTTCTGAGACAGGTTACTTAACAGATACGCAGTATTTT.

The chain has TRBV7-9 and TRBJ2-5, with 7 bases matching TRBD1. This CDR3 comprises 14 residues. With V trimmed by 4 bases and J by 2 bases, 4 bases remained unmatched. Germline CDR1 is SEHNR and CDR2 is FQNEAQ (reference sequence). In DNA form, the CDR3 reads TGTGCCAGCAGCTCAGACAGGGAACAAGAGACCCAGTACTTC. Protein sequence: CASSSDREQETQYF.

The V gene is TRBV18, the J gene TRBJ1-2; 8 bases map to TRBD1. The CDR3 totals 15 residues. The J segment lost 1 base and the V segment lost 2 bases, leaving 3 bases of the junction unmatched. Germline CDR1 and CDR2: KGHSH and LQKENI. The CDR3 DNA reads TGTGCCAGCTCACCAGGACAGGGACATAACTATGGCTACACCTTC. This gives the protein CASSPGQGHNYGYTF.

As DNA, the CDR3 is TGTGCCAGCAGCTTAGCCCGGACAGGGGGCGGATTTTACGAGCAGTACTTC. Translating it yields CASSLARTGGGFYEQYF. The rearrangement joins TRBV7-2 to TRBJ2-7; 11 nucleotides match TRBD1. The CDR3 sequence is 17 residues long. V was pared by 0 bases and J by 4 bases, with 8 bases of the junction left unmatched. Per the germline V gene, CDR1 is SGHTA and CDR2 is FQGNSA.

The gene calls are TRBV11-2 and TRBJ2-3; 8 bases align to TRBD1. In germline, CDR1 is SGHAT, CDR2 FQNNGV. The CDR3 totals 13 residues. Losses at the gene ends were 9 bases for V and 7 bases for J; bases not matched to a gene: 9. The CDR3 reads CASTDRAMNTQYF. CDR3 DNA sequence: TGTGCCAGTACGGACAGGGCAATGAATACGCAGTATTTT. Based on the CDR3 plus reference TRBV11-2 and TRBJ2-3, the full variable domain is EAGVAQSPRYKIIEKRQSVAFWCNPISGHATLYWYQQILGQGPKLLIQFQNNGVVDDSQLPKDRFSAERLKGVDSTLKIQPAKLEDSAVYLCASTDRAMNTQYFGPGTRLTVL.

This clone came up once. V and J are TRBV7-2 and TRBJ2-7; 7 positions agree with TRBD2. J gave up 2 bases and V 4 bases, and 5 bases lay outside the gene matches. This CDR3 has 14 amino acids. In germline, CDR1 is SGHTA, CDR2 FQGNSA. CDR3 amino acids: CASSSGLGAYEQYF. The CDR3 bases are TGTGCCAGCAGCTCCGGACTAGGGGCCTACGAGCAGTACTTC.